These T cell receptor beta chains were read from a single sample in a study of T cells in Graves' hyperthyroidism and ophthalmopathy. TCRdb called the multiplex PCR reads again in MiXCR, with one record for every CDR3 protein. The table has some 700,000 distinct CDR3 sequences, roughly 17% seen once. Material: blood. The receptor set was obtained from a man aged 50 to 60 with Graves' hyperthyroidism. CDR3s include the opening cysteine and the closing phenylalanine or tryptophan. D genes are given only for firm matches. The size field is filled for only some rows; it gives once, few, many or a size class.

TRBJ2-7	many	NA	TRBV2	CASSEGGRDPHYYEQYF	TGTGCCAGCAGTGAAGGGGGTAGGGACCCCCACTACTACGAGCAGTACTTC
TRBJ2-7	NA	TRBD2	TRBV7-9	CASSSGLAGGPREQYF	TGTGCCAGCAGCTCTGGACTAGCGGGAGGGCCTCGCGAGCAGTACTTC
TRBJ2-1	few	TRBD2	TRBV6-1	CASSFRAGASGNEQFF	TGTGCCAGCAGTTTTCGAGCGGGAGCATCTGGCAATGAGCAGTTCTTC
TRBJ2-7	few	NA	TRBV10-3	CATTRGPDTYEQYF	TGTGCCACCACCAGGGGCCCGGACACCTACGAGCAGTACTTC
TRBJ2-7	few	NA	TRBV7-9	CASRRGTYEQYF	TGTGCCAGCAGACGGGGCACCTACGAGCAGTACTTC
TRBJ2-2	many	TRBD1	TRBV7-8	CASTGTGDTGELFF	TGTGCCAGCACAGGTACAGGGGACACCGGGGAGCTGTTTTTT
TRBJ1-1	many	NA	TRBV7-8	CASSLQGIEGAFF	TGTGCCAGCAGCTTACAGGGGATTGAGGGAGCTTTCTTT
TRBJ2-2	NA	NA	TRBV5-1	CASSFPSPNTGELFF	TGCGCCAGCAGCTTCCCTAGCCCGAACACCGGGGAGCTGTTTTTT
TRBJ1-1	NA	NA	TRBV20-1	CSARVRENTEAFF	TGCAGTGCTAGAGTTAGAGAGAACACTGAAGCTTTCTTT
TRBJ2-7	many	NA	TRBV20-1	CSASSLAREQYF	TGCAGTGCTAGTTCGCTAGCTAGGGAGCAGTACTTC
TRBJ1-2	many	TRBD1	TRBV12-3/TRBV12-4	CASSPRGTAAGYTF	TGTGCCAGCAGCCCTAGGGGGACAGCAGCCGGCTACACCTTC
TRBJ2-5	many	TRBD1	TRBV12-3/TRBV12-4	CASSRDRGRETQYF	TGTGCCAGCAGTCGGGACAGGGGGCGAGAGACCCAGTACTTC
TRBJ1-1	many	NA	TRBV10-3	CAISAAHGDEAFF	TGTGCCATCTCCGCGGCTCATGGGGATGAAGCTTTCTTT
TRBJ2-2	few	NA	TRBV12-5	CASGLETTRYTGELFF	TGTGCTAGTGGTTTGGAGACTACTCGCTACACCGGGGAGCTGTTTTTT
TRBJ2-1	many	NA	TRBV2	CAGPFGRPTYNEQFF	TGTGCCGGTCCCTTTGGCCGACCTACCTACAATGAGCAGTTCTTC
TRBJ1-2	many	TRBD1	TRBV28	CASSLTGDGYGYTF	TGTGCCAGCAGTTTAACAGGGGACGGCTATGGCTACACCTTC
TRBJ1-2	many	NA	TRBV18	CASSPPGRLFPYGYTF	TGTGCCAGCTCACCACCGGGGCGGCTTTTCCCCTATGGCTACACCTTC
TRBJ2-1	few	NA	TRBV20-1	CSARGRYYNEQFF	TGCAGTGCGAGAGGGAGATACTACAATGAGCAGTTCTTC
TRBJ2-2	many	TRBD1	TRBV19	CASSVTGANTGELFF	TGTGCCAGTAGTGTGACAGGGGCGAACACCGGGGAGCTGTTTTTT
TRBJ2-4	few	NA	TRBV9	CASSVEGSAPGAIQYF	TGTGCCAGCAGCGTAGAGGGTAGCGCGCCTGGGGCCATTCAGTACTTC
TRBJ2-1	many	TRBD2	TRBV28	CASSLGAGAFGNEQFF	TGTGCCAGCAGTTTAGGAGCGGGAGCTTTTGGCAATGAGCAGTTCTTC
TRBJ1-6	few	NA	TRBV6-1	CASSETGQGFGSPLHF	TGTGCCAGCAGTGAAACGGGTCAGGGGTTTGGTTCACCCCTCCACTTT
TRBJ1-1	many	NA	TRBV7-3	CASSLMSNTEAFF	TGTGCCAGCAGCTTAATGTCGAACACTGAAGCTTTCTTT
TRBJ2-2	many	NA	TRBV10-1	CASSDREDGELFF	TGCGCCAGCAGTGACAGGGAGGACGGGGAGCTGTTTTTT
TRBJ2-7	many	NA	TRBV29-1	CSARQTYEQYF	TGCAGCGCTCGACAGACTTACGAGCAGTACTTC
TRBJ2-7	many	NA	TRBV28	CASRYPCQGESCEQYF	TGTGCCAGCAGGTACCCATGTCAGGGCGAATCCTGCGAGCAGTACTTC
TRBJ1-1	few	TRBD1	TRBV6-1	CASSKDRGHFEAFF	TGTGCCAGCAGCAAAGACAGGGGGCACTTTGAAGCTTTCTTT
TRBJ1-3	NA	NA	TRBV14	CASRRETTGNTIYF	TGTGCCAGCAGGCGGGAGACAACTGGAAACACCATATATTTT
TRBJ1-2	NA	NA	TRBV10-3	CAISDEGIYGYTF	TGTGCCATCAGTGACGAGGGAATCTATGGCTACACCTTC
TRBJ1-1	NA	NA	TRBV5-6	CASSLLPDTEAFF	TGTGCCAGCAGCTTGTTGCCTGACACTGAAGCTTTCTTT
TRBJ1-2	many	NA	TRBV2	CASRKVETATITGGYTF	TGTGCCAGCAGGAAGGTCGAGACAGCTACGATAACTGGTGGCTACACCTTC
TRBJ2-7	few	TRBD1	TRBV12-3/TRBV12-4	CASSQTGTEYEQYF	TGTGCCAGCAGCCAGACAGGGACAGAATACGAGCAGTACTTC
TRBJ2-5	few	NA	TRBV6-2/TRBV6-3	CASSYASRNGETQYF	TGTGCCAGCAGTTACGCCTCGAGGAACGGGGAGACCCAGTACTTC
TRBJ1-6	many	TRBD1	TRBV30	CAWSVSDRVVSNNSPLHF	TGTGCCTGGAGTGTAAGCGACAGGGTGGTTTCTAACAATTCACCCCTCCACTTT
TRBJ2-3	many	NA	TRBV7-9	CASSLGLTSGGTDTQYF	TGTGCCAGCAGCTTAGGGCTCACGAGTGGAGGAACAGATACGCAGTATTTT
TRBJ2-7	many	NA	TRBV6-1	CAIRAEDSLYSYEQYF	TGTGCCATTAGGGCCGAGGACAGCCTATACTCCTACGAGCAGTACTTC
TRBJ1-2	NA	TRBD1	TRBV28	CASSPPDRGWNGYTF	TGTGCCAGCAGTCCCCCCGACAGGGGGTGGAATGGCTACACCTTC
TRBJ2-5	many	NA	TRBV28	CASCLGPQETQYF	TGTGCCAGTTGCCTGGGACCACAAGAGACCCAGTACTTC
TRBJ2-2	few	TRBD2	TRBV25-1	CASSEAPGSGANTGELFF	TGTGCCAGCAGTGAAGCCCCAGGGAGCGGGGCGAACACCGGGGAGCTGTTTTTT
TRBJ1-2	NA	NA	TRBV19	CTSKGTERFYGYTF	TGTACCAGTAAGGGAACAGAAAGATTCTATGGCTACACCTTC
TRBJ1-6	many	NA	TRBV20-1	CSASREGASMADLHF	TGCAGTGCCTCAAGGGAGGGCGCCTCCATGGCGGACCTCCACTTT
TRBJ2-1	few	NA	TRBV30	CAWSGSRSSYNEQFF	TGTGCCTGGAGTGGTAGCAGGAGCTCCTACAATGAGCAGTTCTTC
TRBJ2-3	few	NA	TRBV19	CASSVAGATDTQYF	TGTGCCAGTAGTGTAGCAGGGGCCACAGATACGCAGTATTTT
TRBJ1-5	many	NA	TRBV28	CASQGVGNQPQHF	TGTGCCAGTCAGGGAGTAGGGAATCAGCCCCAGCATTTT
TRBJ2-3	many	TRBD1	TRBV29-1	CSVDTGDGRDTQYF	TGCAGCGTTGATACAGGGGATGGGCGAGATACGCAGTATTTT
TRBJ1-1	many	TRBD1	TRBV11-2	CASSRDRPTEAFF	TGTGCCAGCAGCAGGGACAGGCCTACTGAAGCTTTCTTT